This is a list of T cell receptor beta chains from one sample in a study of T cell responses to AZD1222 COVID-19 vaccine. Sequenced by immunoSEQ multiplex PCR; TCRdb stores in-frame clones only, minus some. The repertoire holds 120,000 or so clones, approximately 85% seen once, with 5% to 7% in the top ten. The sequencing used peripheral blood, collected on day 0 of AZD1222 vaccination. The receptors shown here come from an adult in good health. Both conserved end residues are part of each CDR3. A D gene is named only where the DNA matches it firmly. For some rows the clone size is stated as once, few or many, or as a class when expanded; others skip it.

j_call | d_call | v_call | clone_size | cdr3_nt | cdr3_aa
TRBJ1-4 | - | TRBV21-1 | - | TGTGCCAGCAGCAAAGAAGGGTGGTGGCAGGATAATGAAAAACTGTTTTTT | CASSKEGWWQDNEKLFF
TRBJ2-3 | - | TRBV6-2/TRBV6-3 | - | TGTGCCAGCAGTTACTCGGTGACTAGAGGCACAGATACGCAGTATTTT | CASSYSVTRGTDTQYF
TRBJ2-7 | - | TRBV4-1 | once | TGCGCCAGCAGCCAGAGCGCGGGGACGGGCTACGAGCAGTACTTC | CASSQSAGTGYEQYF
TRBJ2-7 | TRBD1 | TRBV7-9 | - | TGTGCCAGCAGCTCCTTCGGGACAGAGTCCTACGAGCAGTACTTC | CASSSFGTESYEQYF
TRBJ1-5 | TRBD1 | TRBV2 | - | TGTGCCAGCACCTGGGACAGGGGGCGTTATCAGCCCCAGCATTTT | CASTWDRGRYQPQHF
TRBJ2-5 | TRBD2 | TRBV7-6 | - | TGTGCCAGCGGGGGGGGGTCTTTGGAGACCCAGTACTTC | CASGGGSLETQYF
TRBJ1-2 | TRBD1 | TRBV28 | - | TGTGCCAGCAGTTTCATCGGGACAGGGGGCGCGGGCTATGGCTACACCTTC | CASSFIGTGGAGYGYTF
TRBJ2-5 | - | TRBV20-1 | - | TGCAGTGCTAGGAAAGAGACCCAGTACTTC | CSARKETQYF
TRBJ1-1 | TRBD1 | TRBV4-1 | - | TGCGCCAGCAGCCAAGGGCAGGGGGACCCTGAAGCTTTCTTT | CASSQGQGDPEAFF
TRBJ1-1 | - | TRBV3-1/TRBV3-2 | once | TGTGCCAGCAGCCGGCGGGCGGTAGGGACTGAAGCTTTCTTT | CASSRRAVGTEAFF
TRBJ2-7 | - | TRBV7-6 | - | TGTGCCAGCAGCTTAGGGGACTACGAGCAGTACTTC | CASSLGDYEQYF
TRBJ2-7 | - | TRBV2 | - | TGTGCCAGCACTACCGACCCCTACGAGCAGTACTTC | CASTTDPYEQYF
TRBJ2-3 | TRBD2 | TRBV10-3 | - | TGTGCCATCAGTGCAAGGGGCGGGGGGGCTAATGATACGCAGTATTTT | CAISARGGGANDTQYF
TRBJ2-5 | - | TRBV5-1 | - | TGCGCCAGCAGCTTGTCCGGGGGTGGTGAGACCCAGTACTTC | CASSLSGGGETQYF
TRBJ1-5 | - | TRBV5-5 | - | TGTGCCAGCAGCTTAGGTCCTTATAGCAATCAGCCCCAGCATTTT | CASSLGPYSNQPQHF
TRBJ1-5 | - | TRBV3-1/TRBV3-2 | - | TGTGCCAGCAGCCAAGAGATGGGGGGAGGCAATCAGCCCCAGCATTTT | CASSQEMGGGNQPQHF
TRBJ1-2 | TRBD1 | TRBV28 | - | TGTGCCAGCAGTATACAAAACTATGGACAGGGCCATGGCTACACCTTC | CASSIQNYGQGHGYTF
TRBJ2-2 | - | TRBV19 | - | TGTGCCAGTAGTATTTTTGAGAACACCGGGGAGCTGTTTTTT | CASSIFENTGELFF
TRBJ2-1 | TRBD1 | TRBV4-3 | few | TGCGCCAGCAGCCCGGGCGGACAGGGGGGTTACAATGAGCAGTTCTTC | CASSPGGQGGYNEQFF
TRBJ1-4 | - | TRBV6-6 | - | TGTGCCAGCATCGGCAGGGATGAAAAACTGTTTTTT | CASIGRDEKLFF
TRBJ1-5 | - | TRBV7-9 | - | TGTGCCAGCAGTTATTATAGCAATCAGCCCCAGCATTTT | CASSYYSNQPQHF
TRBJ1-6 | TRBD1 | TRBV2 | - | TGTGCCAGCAGAATCAGGGGGGGGCGTGATAATTCACCCCTCCACTTT | CASRIRGGRDNSPLHF
TRBJ2-7 | - | TRBV28 | many | TGTGCCAGCGCCGGGCAGATCTACGAGCAGTACTTC | CASAGQIYEQYF
TRBJ1-1 | TRBD1 | TRBV19 | - | TGTGCCAGTCGACAGGGTTTGAGTGGCACTGAAGCTTTCTTT | CASRQGLSGTEAFF
TRBJ1-4 | - | TRBV19 | once | TGTGCCAGTAGTGCAGAGGGGTTAGGGAAACTGTTTTTT | CASSAEGLGKLFF
TRBJ2-1 | TRBD1 | TRBV6-2/TRBV6-3 | - | TGTGCCAGCAGCCGGGGTAGGGGACAGGGAGTGATTAGCTCCTACAATGAGCAGTTCTTC | CASSRGRGQGVISSYNEQFF